Detailed here is one T cell receptor beta chain. In the original processing: Amplifying reference gene primers gave estimates of nucleated cell counts. Using immunoSEQ multiplex PCR, the repertoire was profiled, and TCRdb retains in-frame clones only, with some absent. Clone size and the V and J calls come from that table; the DNA yielded D and trimming. Of 100,000 to 140,000 clones detected, about 91% appear once; the ten largest clones hold 6.8%. This entry is derived from a study of blood T cell repertoires in COVID-19. For the study at large: The United States, Italy and Spain provided the acute and convalescent COVID-19 samples. Sample material is recorded as cDNA or gDNA derived from T cells, B-cell-depleted T cells, or PBMCs.

V was pared by 5 bases and J by 0 bases, with 13 bases of the junction left unmatched. Germline loops: CDR1 SGHAT, CDR2 FQNNGV. The CDR3 is made up of 19 amino acids. Material: peripheral blood. This TCR was recovered from a man aged 50 or older with active or convalescent COVID-19. The rearrangement uses TRBV11-2 and TRBJ2-7; 13 nucleotides line up with TRBD2. The chain's CDR3 is CASSHRVPGLAGSSYEQYF. The DNA of the CDR3 is TGTGCCAGCAGCCACCGAGTTCCGGGACTAGCGGGATCCTCCTACGAGCAGTACTTC.